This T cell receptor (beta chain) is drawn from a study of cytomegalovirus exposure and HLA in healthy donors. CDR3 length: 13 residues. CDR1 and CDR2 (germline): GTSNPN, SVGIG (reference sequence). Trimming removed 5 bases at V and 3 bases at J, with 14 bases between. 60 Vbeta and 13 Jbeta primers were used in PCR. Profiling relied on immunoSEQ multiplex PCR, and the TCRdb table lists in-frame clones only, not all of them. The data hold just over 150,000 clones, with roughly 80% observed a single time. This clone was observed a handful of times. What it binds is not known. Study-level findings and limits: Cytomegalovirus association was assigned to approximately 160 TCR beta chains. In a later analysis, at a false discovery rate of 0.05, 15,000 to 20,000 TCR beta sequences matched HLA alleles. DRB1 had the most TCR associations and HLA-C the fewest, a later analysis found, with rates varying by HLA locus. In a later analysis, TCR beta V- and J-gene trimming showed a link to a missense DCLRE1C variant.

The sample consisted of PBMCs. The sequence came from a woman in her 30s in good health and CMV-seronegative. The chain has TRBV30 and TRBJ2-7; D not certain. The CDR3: CAWLRPLDYEQYF. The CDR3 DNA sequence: TGTGCCTGGCTGAGGCCGCTAGACTACGAGCAGTACTTC.